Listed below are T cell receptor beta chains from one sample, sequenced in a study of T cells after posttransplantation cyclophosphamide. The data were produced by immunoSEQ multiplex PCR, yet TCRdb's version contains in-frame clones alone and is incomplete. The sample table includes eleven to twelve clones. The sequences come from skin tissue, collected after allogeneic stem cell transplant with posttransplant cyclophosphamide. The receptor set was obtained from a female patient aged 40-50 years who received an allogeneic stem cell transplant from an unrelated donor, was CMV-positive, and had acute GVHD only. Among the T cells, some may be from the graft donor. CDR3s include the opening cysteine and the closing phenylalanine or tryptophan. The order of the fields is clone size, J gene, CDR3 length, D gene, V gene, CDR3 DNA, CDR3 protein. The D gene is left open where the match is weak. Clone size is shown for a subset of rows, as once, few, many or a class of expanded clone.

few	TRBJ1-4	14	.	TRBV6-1	TGTGCCAGCAGTGATTTAATAGGGAGTGGAAAACTGTTTTTT	CASSDLIGSGKLFF
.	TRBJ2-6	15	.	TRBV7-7	TGTGCCAGCAGCCAACAGCAAAGTCGGGCCAACGTCCTGACTTTC	CASSQQQSRANVLTF
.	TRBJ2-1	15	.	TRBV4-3	TGCGCCAGCAGCCCTCGACTCTTCACCTACAATGAGCAGTTCTTC	CASSPRLFTYNEQFF
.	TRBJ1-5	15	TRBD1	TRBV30	TGTGCCTGGAGTGTAAGGGGGCGCTTCAATCAGCCCCAGCATTTT	CAWSVRGRFNQPQHF
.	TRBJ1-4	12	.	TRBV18	TGTGCCAGCTCACCGAACCGGGATACGCAGTTTTTT	CASSPNRDTQFF